Listed below are T cell receptor beta chains from one sample, sequenced in a study of vaccination effects on CD4 cells after COVID-19. Assay used: immunoSEQ multiplex PCR; TCRdb lists only in-frame clones, some missing. This sample has about 55,000 clones; about two thirds occur once, and the top ten carry around 20%. Their recognized antigens are unknown. Specimen: CD4+ T cells from PBMCs cultured with SARS-CoV-2 spike peptides, collected before COVID-19 vaccination. The receptors here all came from a human donor who received a COVID-19 vaccine. Each CDR3 is given with its conserved first and last residue. Fields, in order: V gene, clone size, D gene, J gene, CDR3 protein, CDR3 DNA. A D gene is named only where the DNA matches it firmly. Not all rows give a size; the values are once, few, many and, for expanded clones, a class.

TRBV7-9	-	TRBD1	TRBJ1-2	CASSIQGARVINYGYTF	TGTGCCAGCAGCATTCAGGGGGCGCGGGTTATTAACTATGGCTACACCTTC
TRBV3-1/TRBV3-2	-	-	TRBJ1-1	CASSQGVGNTEAFF	TGTGCCAGCAGCCAAGGAGTAGGGAACACTGAAGCTTTCTTT
TRBV27	few	-	TRBJ1-2	CASSADRYGYTF	TGTGCCAGCAGTGCGGACCGTTATGGCTACACCTTC
TRBV4-3	-	TRBD2	TRBJ2-5	CASSQGAGGGETQYF	TGCGCCAGCAGCCAAGGAGCGGGGGGCGGGGAGACCCAGTACTTC
TRBV4-2	-	TRBD1	TRBJ2-7	CASSQVGTAYEQYF	TGTGCCAGCAGCCAAGTCGGGACAGCCTACGAGCAGTACTTC
TRBV9	-	-	TRBJ2-7	CASSARDPYSGEQYF	TGTGCCAGCAGCGCCCGGGACCCTTATTCGGGCGAGCAGTACTTC
TRBV19	-	-	TRBJ1-5	CASQLLSNQPQHF	TGTGCCAGCCAGCTGCTAAGCAATCAGCCCCAGCATTTT
TRBV6-2/TRBV6-3	once	TRBD2	TRBJ2-7	CASSYDGLAFYEQYF	TGTGCCAGCAGTTACGACGGACTAGCCTTCTACGAGCAGTACTTC
TRBV2	-	-	TRBJ2-1	CASSGSGDEQFF	TGTGCCAGCAGTGGATCCGGGGATGAGCAGTTCTTC
TRBV27	few	-	TRBJ2-7	CASSQLPGHLTYEQYF	TGTGCCAGCAGCCAGCTCCCGGGACACCTGACCTACGAGCAGTACTTC
TRBV6-5	-	-	TRBJ1-2	CASSYAGTGYTF	TGTGCCAGCAGTTATGCAGGGACTGGCTACACCTTC
TRBV10-3	-	-	TRBJ2-3	CATTGVGDTQYF	TGTGCCACCACTGGTGTGGGAGATACGCAGTATTTT
TRBV7-3	-	TRBD2	TRBJ2-4	CASSGPGTSGGGPKNIQYF	TGTGCCAGCAGCGGTCCCGGGACTAGCGGGGGGGGGCCCAAAAACATTCAGTACTTC
TRBV7-2	-	-	TRBJ1-6	CASSLNRENSPLHF	TGTGCCAGCAGCTTAAACAGGGAGAATTCACCCCTCCACTTT
TRBV23-1	-	-	TRBJ1-1	CASSQCRDTQPEAFF	TGCGCCAGCAGTCAATGTAGAGACACACAACCTGAAGCTTTCTTT
TRBV2	-	-	TRBJ2-4	CASKRGGLLAKNIQYF	TGTGCCAGTAAAAGAGGGGGGTTGTTAGCCAAAAACATTCAGTACTTC
TRBV5-4	once	-	TRBJ1-6	CASSLGGAYNSPLHF	TGTGCCAGCAGCTTGGGGGGGGCCTATAATTCACCCCTCCACTTT
TRBV19	-	TRBD1	TRBJ2-3	CASSRDIGTGVTDTQYF	TGTGCCAGTAGCAGAGATATAGGGACAGGGGTCACAGATACGCAGTATTTT